This is a list of T cell receptor beta chains from one sample in a study of cytomegalovirus exposure and HLA in healthy donors. The protocol was immunoSEQ multiplex PCR, while the TCRdb copy is restricted to in-frame clones and leaves out a portion. The sample includes 85,000 to 100,000 clones, 80% of them seen just once. The sequenced sample was PBMCs. The receptors were gathered from a man in his thirties or forties in good health and CMV-seronegative. CDR3s include the opening cysteine and the closing phenylalanine or tryptophan. The D gene is left open where the match is weak. Clone size, where shown, is once, few, many, or a class for clones that have expanded.

NA	TRBJ2-5	TRBV18	NA	TGTGCCAGCTCATCGCTCCGGGGGACAGAAGGGACCCAGTACTTC	CASSSLRGTEGTQYF
TRBD1	TRBJ1-6	TRBV6-5	NA	TGTGCCAGCAGTTACCGGGACAGGGGGTATTCACCCCTCCACTTT	CASSYRDRGYSPLHF
TRBD1	TRBJ2-2	TRBV10-3	NA	TGTGCCATCAGTGGACAGGGGGGCACCGGGGAGCTGTTTTTT	CAISGQGGTGELFF
NA	TRBJ1-1	TRBV30	few	TGTGCCTGGAGGGCAGGGATGGGCACTGAAGCTTTCTTT	CAWRAGMGTEAFF
NA	TRBJ1-5	TRBV9	NA	TGTGCCAGCAGCGCCCTGGCAGGGCCCAATCAGCCCCAGCATTTT	CASSALAGPNQPQHF
TRBD2	TRBJ2-5	TRBV5-1	NA	TGCGCCAGCAGCACCTACGGGGGGGCCCAAGAGACCCAGTACTTC	CASSTYGGAQETQYF
NA	TRBJ2-5	TRBV29-1	NA	TGCAGCGTTGAAGCGGCGGAGCAAGAGACCCAGTACTTC	CSVEAAEQETQYF
TRBD1	TRBJ2-7	TRBV5-5	NA	TGTGCCAGCAACAAACCCGGGGACAGCTACGAGCAGTACTTC	CASNKPGDSYEQYF
TRBD1	TRBJ1-2	TRBV7-6	NA	TGTGCCAGCAGCCGAAGGACAGGGGGCATTAGGGGCTACACCTTC	CASSRRTGGIRGYTF
NA	TRBJ2-2	TRBV6-1	NA	TGTGCCAGCAGGGAGTTCACCGGGGAGCTGTTTTTT	CASREFTGELFF
TRBD1	TRBJ1-4	TRBV15	NA	TGTGCCACCAGCAGAGATATTGGAGGACAGGCTAATGAAAAACTGTTTTTT	CATSRDIGGQANEKLFF
TRBD1	TRBJ2-3	TRBV29-1	NA	TGCAGCGTTGAAAATTTACAGGGGATCCCCAACCTTAGCACAGATACGCAGTATTTT	CSVENLQGIPNLSTDTQYF
NA	TRBJ2-7	TRBV7-9	NA	TGTGCCAGCAGCTTACAGGGATACGAGCAGTACTTC	CASSLQGYEQYF
TRBD1	TRBJ1-6	TRBV9	once	TGTGCCAGCAGCGTAGGGACAGGATATAATTCACCCCTCCACTTT	CASSVGTGYNSPLHF
TRBD1	TRBJ1-1	TRBV11-3	NA	TGTGCCAGCAGCCCAAGGGGGCCGGGTACTGAAGCTTTCTTT	CASSPRGPGTEAFF
NA	TRBJ2-3	TRBV6-1	NA	TGTGCCAGCAGCAATAGCCCTCCAGATACGCAGTATTTT	CASSNSPPDTQYF
NA	TRBJ1-2	TRBV29-1	NA	TGCAGCGTTTCAGGGGACTATGGCTACACCTTC	CSVSGDYGYTF
TRBD1	TRBJ1-4	TRBV18	NA	TGTGCCAGCTCCCTAGGACAGGGGAAAAATGAAAAACTGTTTTTT	CASSLGQGKNEKLFF
NA	TRBJ1-4	TRBV5-5	few	TGTGCCAGCAGCTCCTACAGGGAAACTAATGAAAAACTGTTTTTT	CASSSYRETNEKLFF
TRBD1	TRBJ1-1	TRBV5-1	few	TGCGCCAGCAGCTCGCGGGACAGGGGAACTGAAGCTTTCTTT	CASSSRDRGTEAFF
NA	TRBJ1-1	TRBV7-9	NA	TGTGCCAGCAGCTTAGTAGGGGGAGACACTGAAGCTTTCTTT	CASSLVGGDTEAFF
TRBD1	TRBJ1-1	TRBV7-2	NA	TGTGCCAGCAGCTCCCCAGGGGGGAACACTGAAGCTTTCTTT	CASSSPGGNTEAFF
NA	TRBJ1-5	TRBV2	NA	TGTGCCAGCAGTGGACAGCCCAATCAGCCCCAGCATTTT	CASSGQPNQPQHF
TRBD2	TRBJ2-7	TRBV5-1	NA	TGCGCCAGCAGCTTGCAGAGGGCGGGGGGCGGACACGAGCAGTACTTC	CASSLQRAGGGHEQYF
NA	TRBJ2-5	TRBV2	few	TGTGCCCCCCAAGTTCGGAGGGGAGAGACCCAGTACTTC	CAPQVRRGETQYF
NA	TRBJ1-6	TRBV7-2	NA	TGTGCCAGCAGCTCGGGATCAGGACAGAATTCACCCCTCCACTTT	CASSSGSGQNSPLHF
NA	TRBJ1-2	TRBV14	NA	TGTGCCAGCAGCCAAGATGTGGCCTATGGCTACACCTTC	CASSQDVAYGYTF
NA	TRBJ1-1	TRBV6-5	NA	TGTGCCAGCAGTTACTCCCTGTGGACTGTGAACACTGAAGCTTTCTTT	CASSYSLWTVNTEAFF
TRBD2	TRBJ2-7	TRBV13	NA	TGTGCCAGCAGTGGACTAGCGGCCGAGCAGTACTTC	CASSGLAAEQYF
TRBD1	TRBJ1-6	TRBV6-1	NA	TGTGCCAGCAGCCCGGGACAGGGATTACCCCTCCACTTT	CASSPGQGLPLHF
TRBD1	TRBJ1-2	TRBV4-3	NA	TGCGCCAGCAGCCAAGAGGGAGGGACAGGGGGCTATGGCTACACCTTC	CASSQEGGTGGYGYTF
NA	TRBJ1-6	TRBV30	NA	TGTGCCTGTCTAAAGCCTTTAGACTCCTATAATTCACCCCTCCACTTT	CACLKPLDSYNSPLHF
TRBD2	TRBJ2-6	TRBV10-1	NA	TGCGCCAGCAGTGAGTCCGGGGGGTCTGGGGCCAACGTCCTGACTTTC	CASSESGGSGANVLTF
TRBD2	TRBJ2-3	TRBV7-9	NA	TGTGCCAGCAGCTACCTCCAGGCTAGCGGGGGGTACACAGACACGCAGTATTTT	CASSYLQASGGYTDTQYF
TRBD1	TRBJ2-7	TRBV9	NA	TGTGCCAGCAGCGTAGGGGACAGGGTGCGTGAGCAGTACTTC	CASSVGDRVREQYF
TRBD1	TRBJ2-2	TRBV15	once	TGTGCCACCAGCACGGACAGGGGAAACACCGGGGAGCTGTTTTTT	CATSTDRGNTGELFF
NA	TRBJ1-1	TRBV5-1	NA	TGCGCCAGCAGCTTCGGTATGGTGACAGCCCGCACTGAAGCTTTCTTT	CASSFGMVTARTEAFF
TRBD1	TRBJ1-2	TRBV4-2	NA	TGTGCCAGCAGCCAAATCGCTACAGGGGGCGGTAACTATGGCTACACCTTC	CASSQIATGGGNYGYTF